A single sample gave rise to the 20 T cell receptor beta chains below, sequenced in a study of early T cells in non-severe SARS-CoV-2 infection. TCRdb reanalysed the 5' RACE reads using MiXCR and keeps one entry per CDR3 protein. The table has around 84,000 distinct CDR3 sequences, 10% seen once; the top ten hold over 7%. The sequencing used whole blood, collected at baseline. These receptors all come from an adult who was a healthcare worker with PCR-confirmed SARS-CoV-2 infection or an uninfected control (not recorded which).

This clonotype was seen more than once but under ten times. The chain recombines TRBV7-2 with TRBJ2-3; 8 bases are shared with TRBD2. Germline lookup yields CDR1 SGHTA and CDR2 FQGNSA. The CDR3 covers 16 residues. V lost 3 bases, J lost 2 bases, and 7 bases stayed unmatched. This CDR3 is CASSFGIAGYTDTQYF. The CDR3 DNA reads as TGTGCCAGCAGCTTTGGTATAGCGGGATACACAGATACGCAGTATTTT.

The chain joins TRBV29-1 to TRBJ1-1, with D uncertain. CDR1 is SQVTM and CDR2 is ANQGSEA in the germline V gene. The V end lost 7 bases, the J end lost 3 bases, and 15 bases lay between the germline ends. The CDR3 spans 13 residues. CDR3 in DNA: TGCAGCGGAGGACTACGGGGATACACTGAAGCTTTCTTT. This encodes CSGGLRGYTEAFF.

This clonotype came up a few times. The V and J genes are TRBV5-4 and TRBJ1-3; D not resolved. The CDR3 runs to 17 residues. Trimming stripped 5 bases from V and 0 bases from J, with 18 bases between. CDR1 SGHNT and CDR2 YYREEE come from the germline V gene (reference sequence). CDR3 sequence: CASSDRAESISGNTIYF. As DNA, the CDR3 is TGTGCCAGCAGTGATCGGGCGGAGAGCATCTCTGGAAACACCATATATTTT.

There are many counts of this clonotype. CDR3 sequence: CASSENFAGELFF. For the CDR3, the DNA is TGTGCCAGCAGTGAGAATTTCGCCGGGGAGCTGTTTTTT. This chain joins TRBV2 and TRBJ2-2; D is uncertain. CDR1 and CDR2 from the germline V gene are SNHLY and FYNNEI. Trimming removed 3 bases at V and 6 bases at J, with 8 bases between. The CDR3 has 13 residues. Looking up the rest from reference TRBV2 and TRBJ2-2 gives the full variable domain: EPEVTQTPSHQVTQMGQEVILRCVPISNHLYFYWYRQILGQKVEFLVSFYNNEISEKSEIFDDQFSVERPDGSNFTLKIRSTKLEDSAMYFCASSENFAGELFFGEGSRLTVL.

The J gene is TRBJ2-7, the V gene TRBV20-1; D is undetermined. CDR3 size: 13 residues. Germline V lookup: CDR1 DFQATT, CDR2 SNEGSKA (reference sequence). Trimming took 3 bases from V and 0 from J, leaving 9 bases between them. CDR3 protein: CSARLMGSYEQYF. The DNA for the CDR3 is TGCAGTGCTAGGCTTATGGGCTCCTACGAGCAGTACTTC.

This clonotype was counted ten times or more. V gene TRBV18 combines with J gene TRBJ1-3, with TRBD1 as a possible D gene (6 bases). V lost 3 bases, J lost 0 bases, and 15 bases lay in between. CDR1 and CDR2 from the germline V gene are KGHSH and LQKENI. This CDR3 has 17 amino acids. In DNA form, the CDR3 reads TGTGCCAGCTCACCCCTTCCCTACAGGGACTCTGGAAACACCATATATTTT. This translates into CASSPLPYRDSGNTIYF.

This clonotype has at least ten counts. The genes are TRBV28 and TRBJ1-3, with 7 bases that match TRBD1. Losses at the gene ends were 4 bases for V and 2 bases for J; bases not matched to a gene: 5. Germline CDR1 reads MDHEN; CDR2 reads SYDVKM. This CDR3 is 15 amino acids long. The CDR3 spells CASSYPDRAGNTIYF. The CDR3, as DNA: TGTGCCAGCAGTTACCCCGACAGGGCTGGAAACACCATATATTTT.

This clonotype has just a few counts. Since the CDR3 does not end with the conserved phenylalanine or tryptophan, this likely comes from a read error. The DNA is left out, because the CDR3 cannot be placed on it with certainty; the CDR3 is given as TCRdb lists it. The chain employs TRBV6-1 and TRBJ1-1. The CDR3 is 11 residues long, counting both termini. CDR1 MNHNS and CDR2 SASEGT come from the germline V gene. CDR3 residues: CASSERFGVIG.

This clonotype was found many times. The chain recombines TRBV20-1 with TRBJ1-2; D might be TRBD1 (6 bases). Per the germline V gene, CDR1 is DFQATT and CDR2 is SNEGSKA (reference sequence). This CDR3 region has 12 residues. Trimming left V 6 bases short and J 4 bases short, with 12 bases between. CDR3: CSAEDSAYGYTF. The CDR3 coding sequence is TGCAGTGCCGAGGACAGCGCCTATGGCTACACCTTC.

J is TRBJ2-7 and V is TRBV10-3; either TRBD1 or TRBD2 may fit D (5 bases each). Per the germline V gene, CDR1 is ENHRY and CDR2 is SYGVKD. The CDR3 runs to 14 residues. The V gene lost 6 bases and the J gene lost 0 bases, with 12 bases spanning the gap. The CDR3 coding sequence is TGTGCCATCAGGCCGGGACGCGACTCCTACGAGCAGTACTTC. Encoded protein: CAIRPGRDSYEQYF.

This clonotype occurred many times. This chain joins TRBV11-2 and TRBJ1-1; D not resolved. The CDR3 has 15 amino acids. Germline V CDR1 and CDR2: SGHAT, FQNNGV. Trimming removed 2 bases from V and 6 bases from J, with 16 bases in between. DNA for the CDR3: TGTGCCAGCAGCTTAAGTGTAAACCTTGTAGCTGAAGCTTTCTTT. Amino acids: CASSLSVNLVAEAFF. The full variable domain, its missing parts supplied by reference TRBV11-2 and TRBJ1-1, is EAGVAQSPRYKIIEKRQSVAFWCNPISGHATLYWYQQILGQGPKLLIQFQNNGVVDDSQLPKDRFSAERLKGVDSTLKIQPAKLEDSAVYLCASSLSVNLVAEAFFGQGTRLTVV.

This clonotype was counted ten times or more. The chain couples TRBV6-1 to TRBJ2-7; TRBD2 matches at 15 bases. Germline V lookup: CDR1 MNHNS, CDR2 SASEGT. The V segment lost 6 bases and the J segment 4 bases; nucleotides outside the gene matches: 10. The CDR3 length is 17 residues. As DNA, the CDR3 is TGTGCCAGCAGGCCGGGACTAGCGGGAGGCTCGAGATACGAGCAGTACTTC. Residues: CASRPGLAGGSRYEQYF.

In its sample, this clonotype was seen a few times. V usage is TRBV27 and J usage is TRBJ1-1, with 9 positions matching TRBD1. V lost 4 bases, J lost 4 bases, and 10 bases stayed unmatched. Looked up from germline, CDR1 is MNHEY and CDR2 is SMNVEV (reference sequence). The CDR3 consists of 16 residues. Written as DNA, the CDR3 is TGTGCCAGCAGTTCGAATTGGGGACAGGGAGGCACTGAAGCTTTCTTT. Its protein is CASSSNWGQGGTEAFF.

The gene calls are TRBV21-1 and TRBJ2-1; TRBD2, the table's D call, was not compared with the DNA. TRBV21-1 is classified as a pseudogene. The CDR3 is made up of 16 amino acids. The CDR3 is CASSNPGTRRNNEQFF. CDR3 DNA: TGTGCCAGCAGCAACCCTGGGACTCGCCGGAACAATGAGCAGTTCTTC.

The V call is TRBV3-1, the J call TRBJ2-4, with D possibly TRBD1 on 5 matching bases. Germline CDR1 and CDR2: LGHDT and YNNKEL (reference sequence). CDR3 length equals 14 residues. Trimming stripped 2 bases from V and 6 bases from J, with 11 bases between. CDR3 sequence (DNA): TGTGCCAGCAGCCAACTCAGGGATTCAAACATTCAGTACTTC. Protein sequence: CASSQLRDSNIQYF.

Ten or more counts support this clonotype. This chain joins TRBV7-3 and TRBJ2-3; D might be TRBD2 (5 bases). This CDR3 is 15 amino acids long. CDR1 and CDR2 (germline): SGHTA, FQGTGA. V was shortened by 2 bases and J by 0 bases, with 9 bases between the two germline ends. This CDR3 reads CASSLRGTSTDTQYF. The CDR3, as DNA: TGTGCCAGCAGCTTACGGGGAACTAGCACAGATACGCAGTATTTT. Based on the CDR3 plus reference TRBV7-3 and TRBJ2-3, the full variable domain is GAGVSQTPSNKVTEKGKYVELRCDPISGHTALYWYRQSLGQGPEFLIYFQGTGAADDSGLPNDRFFAVRPEGSVSTLKIQRTERGDSAVYLCASSLRGTSTDTQYFGPGTRLTVL.

The CDR3 is CASSQESITSGIYEQYF. The CDR3 DNA reads as TGTGCCAGCAGCCAGGAGAGCATAACTAGCGGGATCTACGAGCAGTACTTC. This rearrangement joins TRBV11-1 to TRBJ2-7, with 10 bases fitting TRBD2. The V segment lost 5 bases and the J segment 3 bases; nucleotides outside the gene matches: 13. The germline V gene encodes CDR1 SGHAT and CDR2 FQDESV (reference sequence). The CDR3 has 17 residues.

This clonotype has a handful of counts. J is TRBJ2-7 and V is TRBV30, with a weak D call TRBD1 (6 bases). Trimming removed 5 bases from V and 1 base from J, with 6 bases in between. In germline, CDR1 is GTSNPN, CDR2 SVGIG (reference sequence). This CDR3 is 11 amino acids long. This CDR3 reads CAWGQSYEQYF. Here the CDR3 DNA reads TGTGCCTGGGGACAGTCCTACGAGCAGTACTTC.

This clonotype was counted a few times. The V and J genes are TRBV19 and TRBJ2-2; D remains unclear. V was shortened by 1 base and J by 0 bases, with 6 bases between the two germline ends. The CDR3 totals 15 residues. Germline lookup yields CDR1 LNHDA and CDR2 SQIVND (reference sequence). The CDR3 DNA follows: TGTGCCAGTAGTATAGGGCAGGCGAACACCGGGGAGCTGTTTTTT. As protein: CASSIGQANTGELFF.

This clonotype occurred once. The V call is TRBV9, the J call TRBJ2-3; TRBD2 matches at 8 bases. The CDR3 is 16 residues long. Germline values: CDR1 SGDLS, CDR2 YYNGEE. Trimming cost V 0 bases and J 4 bases; bases outside gene matches: 7. DNA for the CDR3: TGTGCCAGCAGCGTAGTTGGTAGCGGGATCGCAGATACGCAGTATTTT. Translated: CASSVVGSGIADTQYF.